This TCR beta chain was profiled in a study of blood T cell repertoires in COVID-19. The study recruited people aged 18 to 89 years across roughly 23 US areas. TCRdb's copy holds only in-frame clones and misses some; the assay was immunoSEQ multiplex PCR. There are approximately 290,000 clones in the sample; approximately 85% occur only once, and approximately 4.2% lies in the top ten. Looked up from germline, CDR1 is SGHAT and CDR2 is FQNNGV. The CDR3 sequence is 16 residues long. V gave up 3 bases and J gave up 4 bases; unmatched junction bases: 6. This TCR was sampled from a woman aged 25 to 45 who had recovered from COVID-19. The sequenced material came from PBMCs or T cells enriched from blood (not recorded which). This chain joins TRBV11-2 and TRBJ2-7, with 13 bases fitting TRBD2. For the CDR3, the DNA is TGTGCCAGCAGCTTTGAGGGACTAGCGGGGTTTTACGAGCAGTACTTC. Residues: CASSFEGLAGFYEQYF.